This passage covers 31 T cell receptor beta chains from one sample sequenced in a study of CD8 T cells in ankylosing spondylitis (TCRdb year 2017). Libraries were constructed by 5' RACE. Data came from an Illumina HiSeq 2500. TCRdb ran its own pipeline on the public reads, namely fastp trimming at Q25 and MiXCR clone calling, and kept in-frame beta chains. Rows are unified per CDR3 protein, each entry keeping the most common DNA and genes. The sample table contains about 42,000 distinct CDR3 sequences; only one count was recorded for over 3.5% of them. Jointly, the top ten make up around 3.6% of the sample. What was sequenced was blood, either unsorted or a sorted T cell fraction (not recorded which). These receptors all come from a female donor with ankylosing spondylitis or in good health (not recorded which).

This clonotype was seen repeatedly, ten times or more. The chain employs TRBV9 and TRBJ2-7, with a possible D match to TRBD1 (6 bases). CDR1 is SGDLS and CDR2 is YYNGEE in the germline V gene. The V gene lost 3 bases and the J gene lost 1 base, with 11 bases spanning the gap. The CDR3 runs 14 residues. CDR3 nucleotide sequence: TGTGCCAGCAGCGGCCGGGACACTTCCTACGAGCAGTACTTC. It encodes CASSGRDTSYEQYF. The full variable domain, its missing parts supplied by reference TRBV9 and TRBJ2-7, is DSGVTQTPKHLITATGQRVTLRCSPRSGDLSVYWYQQSLDQGLQFLIQYYNGEERAKGNILERFSAQQFPDLHSELNLSSLELGDSALYFCASSGRDTSYEQYFGPGTRLTVT.

This clonotype was detected many times. The chain carries TRBV9 and TRBJ1-6; TRBD1 matches 8 bases. With 5 bases clipped from V and 5 bases from J, the junction kept 0 bases outside the gene matches. The length of the CDR3 is 13 residues. CDR1 SGDLS and CDR2 YYNGEE come from the germline V gene. For the CDR3, the DNA is TGTGCCAGCAGGACAGGGGATAATTCACCCCTCCACTTT. Encoded protein: CASRTGDNSPLHF. The full variable domain, in which reference TRBV9 and TRBJ1-6 provide the parts outside the CDR3, is DSGVTQTPKHLITATGQRVTLRCSPRSGDLSVYWYQQSLDQGLQFLIQYYNGEERAKGNILERFSAQQFPDLHSELNLSSLELGDSALYFCASRTGDNSPLHFGNGTRLTVT.

V and J are TRBV9 and TRBJ1-1, with D perhaps matching TRBD1 (6 bases). The CDR3 runs to 14 residues. Germline V CDR1 and CDR2: SGDLS, YYNGEE. Trimming removed 0 bases at V and 4 bases at J, with 10 bases between. The CDR3 here is CASSVGYRATEAFF. The DNA for the CDR3 is TGTGCCAGCAGCGTAGGTTACAGGGCCACTGAAGCTTTCTTT.

This clonotype has ten or more counts. The chain carries TRBV9 and TRBJ2-7; 11 nucleotides align to TRBD1. After removal of 3 bases from V and 0 bases from J, the junction contained 2 bases not matched to a gene. Germline V CDR1 and CDR2: SGDLS, YYNGEE. The CDR3 consists of 15 residues. CDR3 amino acids: CASSGGTGGSYEQYF. In DNA, the CDR3 is TGTGCCAGCAGCGGCGGGACAGGGGGCTCCTACGAGCAGTACTTC.

This clonotype was observed at least ten times. CDR3 nucleotides: TGTGCCAGCTCTACCAGACCGGGGCCGGGGGAAAAACTGTTTTTT. It specifies CASSTRPGPGEKLFF. J is TRBJ1-4 and V is TRBV9, with D possibly being TRBD1 (5 bases). Trimming left V 7 bases short and J 8 bases short, with 21 bases between. There are 15 residues in the CDR3. Germline-derived CDR1 and CDR2 are SGDLS and YYNGEE.

This clonotype was counted at least ten times. The chain links TRBV9 to TRBJ1-4; D unresolved. Deletions cut 1 base from V and 0 bases from J, with 7 bases between. Germline CDR1 reads SGDLS; CDR2 reads YYNGEE. This CDR3 spans 15 amino acids. This CDR3 is CASSVTGATNEKLFF. CDR3 bases: TGTGCCAGCAGCGTAACCGGGGCAACTAATGAAAAACTGTTTTTT. The full variable domain, with the rest looked up from reference TRBV9 and TRBJ1-4, is DSGVTQTPKHLITATGQRVTLRCSPRSGDLSVYWYQQSLDQGLQFLIQYYNGEERAKGNILERFSAQQFPDLHSELNLSSLELGDSALYFCASSVTGATNEKLFFGSGTQLSVL.

The sample holds many counts of this clonotype. This sequence joins TRBV9 and TRBJ1-1; no clear D gene. The CDR3 loop spans 13 amino acids. V lost 6 bases and J lost 1, with 10 bases in between. CDR1 and CDR2 from the germline V gene are SGDLS and YYNGEE. This CDR3 reads CASTNARNTEAFF. Written as DNA, the CDR3 is TGTGCCAGCACTAACGCCCGGAACACTGAAGCTTTCTTT.

This clonotype has ten or more counts. This chain connects TRBV9 to TRBJ2-1, with a tentative D call TRBD1 (5 bases). V was cut by 4 bases and J by 4 bases, with 12 bases left in between. CDR3 length equals 14 residues. Germline CDR1 is SGDLS and CDR2 is YYNGEE. The CDR3: CASSKLDNYNEQFF. As DNA, the CDR3 is TGTGCCAGCAGCAAACTGGACAATTACAATGAGCAGTTCTTC. Using reference TRBV9 and TRBJ2-1 for the parts outside the CDR3, the full variable domain is DSGVTQTPKHLITATGQRVTLRCSPRSGDLSVYWYQQSLDQGLQFLIQYYNGEERAKGNILERFSAQQFPDLHSELNLSSLELGDSALYFCASSKLDNYNEQFFGPGTRLTVL.

Ten or more counts support this clonotype. The chain is built from TRBV9 and TRBJ2-7; TRBD2 matches 12 bases. Losses at the gene ends were 3 bases for V and 0 bases for J; bases not matched to a gene: 10. The CDR3 spans 18 residues. Germline CDR1 and CDR2: SGDLS and YYNGEE. CDR3 nucleotides: TGTGCCAGCAGCGCGGGACTAGCGGGCGCGGGGAGCTCCTACGAGCAGTACTTC. It is translated as CASSAGLAGAGSSYEQYF.

This clonotype was seen repeatedly, ten times or more. The J gene is TRBJ2-1, the V gene TRBV9; 10 nucleotides match TRBD2. Germline trimming cut 1 base from V and 8 bases from J; bases unmatched to any gene: 6. In germline, CDR1 is SGDLS, CDR2 YYNGEE. The CDR3 covers 15 residues. The CDR3 region has the DNA TGTGCCAGCAGCGTAAGTTCTAGCGGGGGAGATGAGCAGTTCTTC. Protein sequence: CASSVSSSGGDEQFF.

This clonotype was seen repeatedly, ten times or more. The J gene is TRBJ1-5, the V gene TRBV9; tentatively, D is TRBD1 (5 bases). The ends were cut back, 0 bases at V and 3 bases at J, with 10 bases in the middle. Germline values: CDR1 SGDLS, CDR2 YYNGEE. The CDR3 consists of 15 residues. In DNA, the CDR3 is TGTGCCAGCAGCGTAGGGGAGGGGAACAATCAGCCCCAGCATTTT. Its protein product is CASSVGEGNNQPQHF.

This clonotype showed up many times. The V call is TRBV9, the J call TRBJ1-4; D perhaps matches TRBD1 (6 bases). The CDR3 is made up of 15 amino acids. The germline gives CDR1 SGDLS, CDR2 YYNGEE. Trimming left V 4 bases short and J 4 bases short, with 14 bases between. The CDR3 sequence: CASSPSGGLNEKLFF. Here the CDR3 DNA reads TGTGCCAGCAGCCCTTCGGGGGGGCTTAATGAAAAACTGTTTTTT.

The J gene is TRBJ1-2, the V gene TRBV9; TRBD1 agrees at 8 bases. This CDR3 comprises 15 residues. The J segment lost 4 bases and the V segment lost 3 bases, leaving 8 bases of the junction unmatched. Germline V gives CDR1 SGDLS, CDR2 YYNGEE. CDR3 bases: TGTGCCAGCAGCGACTCGGACAGGGATAGCTATGGCTACACCTTC. Translated: CASSDSDRDSYGYTF. Using reference TRBV9 and TRBJ1-2 for the parts outside the CDR3, the full variable domain is DSGVTQTPKHLITATGQRVTLRCSPRSGDLSVYWYQQSLDQGLQFLIQYYNGEERAKGNILERFSAQQFPDLHSELNLSSLELGDSALYFCASSDSDRDSYGYTFGSGTRLTVV.

Many counts were recorded for this clonotype. The chain recombines TRBV9 with TRBJ1-2, with D possibly TRBD1 on 6 matching bases. This CDR3 has 14 amino acids. Trimming stripped 0 bases from V and 4 bases from J, with 10 bases between. Germline CDR1 SGDLS, CDR2 YYNGEE. This CDR3 reads CASSVGQVGYGYTF. CDR3 in DNA: TGTGCCAGCAGCGTAGGACAGGTTGGCTATGGCTACACCTTC.

V is TRBV9 and J is TRBJ2-3; 9 bases map to TRBD2. From germline, CDR1 is SGDLS and CDR2 YYNGEE. CDR3 length equals 15 residues. With 6 bases clipped from V and 2 bases from J, the junction kept 7 bases outside the gene matches. The CDR3 loop is CASTGLAGPTDTQYF. DNA of the CDR3: TGTGCCAGCACCGGTCTAGCGGGGCCCACAGATACGCAGTATTTT.

This clonotype has ten or more counts. V is TRBV9 and J is TRBJ1-4; 9 nucleotides align to TRBD1. The junction had 11 bases not matched to a gene; V was cut back by 3 bases and J by 8 bases. CDR1 and CDR2 from the germline V gene are SGDLS and YYNGEE. CDR3 length: 16 residues. The CDR3 DNA sequence: TGTGCCAGCAGCGACGGACAGGGGACAGCGGGGGAAAAACTGTTTTTT. Translated, it gives CASSDGQGTAGEKLFF.

This clonotype was observed at least ten times. The rearrangement uses TRBV9 and TRBJ2-7, with D uncertain. Per the germline V gene, CDR1 is SGDLS and CDR2 is YYNGEE. This CDR3 has 13 amino acids. Trimming stripped 3 bases from V and 1 base from J, with 8 bases between. This CDR3 is CASSEQSSYEQYF. The CDR3 DNA is TGTGCCAGCAGCGAACAAAGTTCCTACGAGCAGTACTTC.

By proportion, this clonotype is medium-sized (0.01 to 0.1%). CDR3: CASSVRGGNEQFF. CDR3 DNA sequence: TGTGCCAGCAGCGTACGCGGGGGGAATGAGCAGTTCTTC. The rearrangement links TRBV9 to TRBJ2-1; 8 nucleotides match TRBD2. V trimming: 1 base; J trimming: 7 bases; junction bases outside the gene matches: 1. Per germline, CDR1 SGDLS and CDR2 YYNGEE. The CDR3 loop spans 13 amino acids.

This clonotype was recorded at least ten times. The chain uses TRBV9 and TRBJ2-5; D unclear. The CDR3 length is 13 residues. The germline V and J ends were trimmed by 0 bases and 2 bases, with 5 bases remaining between them. Germline V gene lookup returns CDR1 SGDLS and CDR2 YYNGEE. The CDR3 DNA reads TGTGCCAGCAGCGTAGACGGGCAAGAGACCCAGTACTTC. This encodes CASSVDGQETQYF.

At least ten counts were recorded for this clonotype. This chain connects TRBV9 to TRBJ1-3, with D possibly being TRBD1 (5 bases). This CDR3 contains 15 residues. The V and J ends lost 3 bases and 6 bases respectively, with 16 bases between them. The V gene's germline CDR1 is SGDLS and CDR2 YYNGEE. The CDR3 region is CASSAEGRRANTIYF. In DNA, the CDR3 is TGTGCCAGCAGCGCGGAGGGACGGAGAGCAAACACCATATATTTT.

This clonotype was seen repeatedly, ten times or more. V gene TRBV9 combines with J gene TRBJ1-4; tentative D call: TRBD1 (6 bases). V lost 4 bases, J lost 7 bases, and 17 bases lay in between. The CDR3 has 15 residues. The germline V gene encodes CDR1 SGDLS and CDR2 YYNGEE. The CDR3 DNA follows: TGTGCCAGCAGCCCAAGGGGGGCCGCGGTTGAAAAACTGTTTTTT. As protein: CASSPRGAAVEKLFF.

This clonotype was observed at least ten times. The chain joins TRBV9 to TRBJ1-2; D is perhaps TRBD1 (6 bases). The CDR3 totals 17 residues. Trimming stripped 4 bases from V and 5 bases from J, with 24 bases between. CDR1 SGDLS and CDR2 YYNGEE come from the germline V gene. The DNA for the CDR3 is TGTGCCAGCAGCTCGGACAGTCCGACGCGGATCCTTTATGGCTACACCTTC. This encodes CASSSDSPTRILYGYTF.

The CDR3 region is CASSPWGGGNTGELFF. CDR3 nucleotides: TGTGCCAGCAGCCCCTGGGGCGGGGGTAACACCGGGGAGCTGTTTTTT. This chain uses TRBV9 with TRBJ2-2, with 7 bases identical to TRBD2. J lost 2 bases, V lost 4 bases, and 8 bases had no gene match. The germline CDR1 and CDR2 sequences are SGDLS and YYNGEE. CDR3 length: 16 amino acids.

This clonotype was found many times. This chain connects TRBV9 to TRBJ2-5; D is undetermined. The V and J ends lost 4 bases and 5 bases respectively, with 21 bases between them. The germline gives CDR1 SGDLS, CDR2 YYNGEE. The CDR3 is 16 amino acids. In nucleotides, the CDR3 is TGTGCCAGCAGCTCACGTCCAAGCTATTCCGCGGAGACCCAGTACTTC. This codes for CASSSRPSYSAETQYF.

At least ten counts were recorded for this clonotype. The rearrangement uses TRBV9 and TRBJ1-1; no reliable D call. Germline lookup yields CDR1 SGDLS and CDR2 YYNGEE. The CDR3 is 17 amino acids. Between the trimmed V and J ends, which lost 5 bases and 8 bases, there was a span of 28 bases. CDR3 DNA: TGTGCCAGCAGTCGTACCCCCCGACTAACCGCCCCCGACGAAGCTTTCTTT. It is translated as CASSRTPRLTAPDEAFF.

This clonotype was recorded many times. The chain combines TRBV9 with TRBJ2-1, with no clear D. CDR1 is SGDLS and CDR2 is YYNGEE in the germline V gene. The CDR3 extends over 12 amino acids. V lost 1 base to trimming and J lost 7 bases, with 6 bases between them. CDR3 sequence: CASSVTANEQFF. CDR3 coding DNA: TGTGCCAGCAGCGTAACTGCGAATGAGCAGTTCTTC.

This clonotype was recorded at least ten times. The chain has TRBV9 and TRBJ2-2; D is ambiguous. The CDR3 sequence is 17 residues long. Trimming took off 0 bases at V and 1 base at J, with 13 bases between the two ends. The germline gives CDR1 SGDLS, CDR2 YYNGEE. The CDR3 DNA reads as TGTGCCAGCAGCGTAGACGGTCTCTCGGTGAACACCGGGGAGCTGTTTTTT. Its translation: CASSVDGLSVNTGELFF.

This clonotype has ten or more counts. The chain recombines TRBV9 with TRBJ1-3; D not resolved. The V and J ends lost 2 bases and 4 bases respectively, with 7 bases between them. The CDR3 spans 13 residues. Germline assignment: CDR1 SGDLS and CDR2 YYNGEE. The CDR3 DNA sequence: TGTGCCAGCAGCGTGTTTGGGGGAAACACCATATATTTT. Translation: CASSVFGGNTIYF.

This clonotype was counted many times. The chain couples TRBV9 to TRBJ2-1; D is uncertain. CDR1 SGDLS and CDR2 YYNGEE come from the germline V gene. The CDR3 sequence is 17 residues long. The V end was cut by 0 bases, the J end by 0 bases, with 13 bases between. The CDR3 region has the DNA TGTGCCAGCAGCGTAGAACCCTTTCTTAGCTCCTACAATGAGCAGTTCTTC. Amino acid sequence: CASSVEPFLSSYNEQFF.

This clonotype was counted between two and nine times. J is TRBJ2-3 and V is TRBV9; no clear D. Germline values: CDR1 SGDLS, CDR2 YYNGEE. CDR3 size: 15 residues. V gave up 0 bases and J gave up 0 bases, with 8 bases separating them. The DNA of the CDR3 is TGTGCCAGCAGCGTAGATGGGTCTAGCACAGATACGCAGTATTTT. It yields the protein CASSVDGSSTDTQYF.

This clonotype was observed many times. The CDR3 sequence is CASSALLGNEQFF. The CDR3 DNA reads as TGTGCCAGCAGCGCCCTCTTAGGCAATGAGCAGTTCTTC. The chain uses TRBV9 and TRBJ2-1; D remains ambiguous. V lost 3 bases and J lost 6, with 10 bases in between. Germline V gene sequence: CDR1 SGDLS, CDR2 YYNGEE. CDR3 size: 13 residues.